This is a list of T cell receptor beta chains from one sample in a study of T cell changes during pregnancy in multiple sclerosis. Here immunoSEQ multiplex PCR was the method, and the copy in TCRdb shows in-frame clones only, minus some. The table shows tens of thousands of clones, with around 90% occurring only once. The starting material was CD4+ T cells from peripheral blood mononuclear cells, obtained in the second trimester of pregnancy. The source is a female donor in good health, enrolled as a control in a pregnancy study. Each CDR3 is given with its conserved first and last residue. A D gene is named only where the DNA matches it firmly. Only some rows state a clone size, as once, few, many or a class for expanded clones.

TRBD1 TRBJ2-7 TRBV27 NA TGTGCCAGCAGATCTAGTACAGGGGTCGAGCAGTACTTC CASRSSTGVEQYF
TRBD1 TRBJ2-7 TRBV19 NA TGTGCCAGTAGGTCTTTCGGGACAGGGGGCTACGAGCAGTACTTC CASRSFGTGGYEQYF
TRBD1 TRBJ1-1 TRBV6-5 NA TGTGCCGTGCAGGGGGCGGGCACTGAAGCTTTCTTT CAVQGAGTEAFF
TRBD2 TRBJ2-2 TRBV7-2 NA TGTGCCAGCAGCGGGAAGGGACTAGCGGGGGGACTTAACACCGGGGAGCTGTTTTTT CASSGKGLAGGLNTGELFF
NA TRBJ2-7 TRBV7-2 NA TGTGCCAGCGGGGTAGGTGGGCGGGGCGAGCAGTACTTC CASGVGGRGEQYF
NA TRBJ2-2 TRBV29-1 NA TGCAGCGTTGACTTGGGGCGGGGATTCCCGAACACCGGGGAGCTGTTTTTT CSVDLGRGFPNTGELFF
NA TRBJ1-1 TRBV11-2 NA TGTGCCAGCAGCTTAAAGTCCGGGGGGTGGACTGAAGCTTTCTTT CASSLKSGGWTEAFF
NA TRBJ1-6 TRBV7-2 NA TGTGCCAGCAGCTTGAGGCCGAGCTCCTATAATTCACCCCTCCACTTT CASSLRPSSYNSPLHF
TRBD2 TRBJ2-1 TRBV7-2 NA TGTGCCAGCAGCGCCAAGGGGACTAGCGGGGGTTACAATGAGCAGTTCTTC CASSAKGTSGGYNEQFF
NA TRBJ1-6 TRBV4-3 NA TGCGCCAGCAGCCAAGCCCTCCGGAGCTCCTATAATTCACCCCTCCACTTT CASSQALRSSYNSPLHF
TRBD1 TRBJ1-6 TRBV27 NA TGTGCCAGCAGTTTATGGGTTGGACAGGGTAGATCACCCCTCCACTTT CASSLWVGQGRSPLHF
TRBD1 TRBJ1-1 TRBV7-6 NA TGTGCCAGCAGCCCAAGTCCCGGGACAGGGAACACTGAAGCTTTCTTT CASSPSPGTGNTEAFF
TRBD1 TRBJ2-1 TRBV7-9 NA TGTGCCAGCTATTCTTTTAGGGACAGGGAGGTTAATGAGCAGTTCTTC CASYSFRDREVNEQFF
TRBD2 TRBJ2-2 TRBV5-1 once TGCGCCAGCAGCTTGATGACTAGCGGAAACACCGGGGAGCTGTTTTTT CASSLMTSGNTGELFF
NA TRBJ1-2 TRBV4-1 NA TGCGCCAGCAGCCAAGGGACAGCACATGGCTACACCTTC CASSQGTAHGYTF
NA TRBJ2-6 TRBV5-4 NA TGTGCCAGCAGCCCCCTCGGGATCTCTGGGGCCAACGTCCTGACTTTC CASSPLGISGANVLTF
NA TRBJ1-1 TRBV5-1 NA TGCGCCAGCACCTACGAAATGATGAACACTGAAGCTTTCTTT CASTYEMMNTEAFF
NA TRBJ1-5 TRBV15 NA TGTGCCACCAGCAGGGAAGGGGCAGGCAATCAGCCCCAGCATTTT CATSREGAGNQPQHF
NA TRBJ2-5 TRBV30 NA TGTGCCTGGAGGGAGGCAGAAGAGACCCAGTACTTC CAWREAEETQYF
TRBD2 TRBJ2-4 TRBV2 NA TGTGCCCTCGCGGGGGAAGCCAAAAACATTCAGTACTTC CALAGEAKNIQYF
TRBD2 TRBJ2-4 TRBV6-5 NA TGTGCCAGCAGTTCCGGACGGGGGGGGAAAAACATTCAGTACTTC CASSSGRGGKNIQYF
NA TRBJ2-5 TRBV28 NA TGTGCCAGCAGCACCCCGGGGTCCCAAGAGACCCAGTACTTC CASSTPGSQETQYF
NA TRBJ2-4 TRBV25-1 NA TGTGCCAGCAGTGGCGGTCAGGCGGGGATAGTAAACATTCAGTACTTC CASSGGQAGIVNIQYF
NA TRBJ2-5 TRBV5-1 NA TGCGCCAGCAGCCTACAGGGAGAGACCCAGTACTTC CASSLQGETQYF
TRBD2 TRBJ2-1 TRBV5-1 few TGCGCCAGCAGCTTGGCCGGGGGGGCGTACAATGAGCAGTTCTTC CASSLAGGAYNEQFF
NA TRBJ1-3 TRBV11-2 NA TGTGCCAGCAGCTTAGCCAGGTCGGGAAACACCATATATTTT CASSLARSGNTIYF
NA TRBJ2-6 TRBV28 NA TGTGCCAGCAGATCGGGAGTAGTCGGGGCCAACGTCCTGACTTTC CASRSGVVGANVLTF
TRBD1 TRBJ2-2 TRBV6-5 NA TGTGCCAGCAGCGACAGGGGGGAAACCGGGGAGCTGTTTTTT CASSDRGETGELFF
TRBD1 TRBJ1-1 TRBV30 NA TGTGCCTGGAAGACCGGGACAGGGTGGCTTGAAGCTTTCTTT CAWKTGTGWLEAFF
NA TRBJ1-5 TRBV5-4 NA TGTGCCATCCGGTCAGTCTGGACTCCATATCGCCAGCCCCAGCATTTT CAIRSVWTPYRQPQHF
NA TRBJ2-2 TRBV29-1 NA TGCAGCGTTGTAACTAGCTGGGCCACCGGGGAGCTGTTTTTT CSVVTSWATGELFF
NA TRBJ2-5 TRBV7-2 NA TGTGCCAGCAGAGAGGTCCTCCCGACCCAGTACTTC CASREVLPTQYF
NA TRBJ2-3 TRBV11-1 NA TGTGCCAGCAGCTTCCGGGTCCCAGATACGCAGTATTTT CASSFRVPDTQYF
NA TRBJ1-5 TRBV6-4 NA TGTGCCAGCAGTTATACAGCCGATAGCAATCAGCCCCAGCATTTT CASSYTADSNQPQHF
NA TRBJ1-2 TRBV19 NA TGTGCCAGTACTATTTTAGGTTCTGGCAGGGCCTATGGCTACACCTTC CASTILGSGRAYGYTF
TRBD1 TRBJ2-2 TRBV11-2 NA TGTGCCAGCAGCTACAACAGGGGGCAGGGCGGGGAGCTGTTTTTT CASSYNRGQGGELFF
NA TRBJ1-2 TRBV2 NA TGTGCCAGCAGTGATTCTACCGGGGGGGACTATGGCTACACCTTC CASSDSTGGDYGYTF
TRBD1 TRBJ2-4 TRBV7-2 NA TGTGCCAGCATGGGGGACAGCAAAAACATTCAGTACTTC CASMGDSKNIQYF
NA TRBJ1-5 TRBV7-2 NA TGTGCCAGCAGCTTCAGGGTGGAGAATCAGCCCCAGCATTTT CASSFRVENQPQHF
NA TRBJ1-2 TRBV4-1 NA TGCGCCAGCAGCCCACGAGGATTTGACGATGGCTACACCTTC CASSPRGFDDGYTF
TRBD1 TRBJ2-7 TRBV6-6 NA TGTGCCAGCAGTTACGGGGACAGATCCGAGCAGTACTTC CASSYGDRSEQYF
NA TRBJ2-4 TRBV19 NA TGTGCCAGTACAAGGGATCAACGGGACTCCAAAAACATTCAGTACTTC CASTRDQRDSKNIQYF
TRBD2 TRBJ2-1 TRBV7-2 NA TGTGCCAGCAGCCCGCGGGGGGGATCGTACAATGAGCAGTTCTTC CASSPRGGSYNEQFF
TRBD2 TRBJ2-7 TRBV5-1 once TGCGCCAGCAGCCGGACTAGTAACCACGAGCAGTACTTC CASSRTSNHEQYF
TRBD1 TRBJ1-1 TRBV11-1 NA TGTGCCAGCAGCTTAGGTCACAGGGGGAACACTGAAGCTTTCTTT CASSLGHRGNTEAFF
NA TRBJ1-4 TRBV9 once TGTGCCAGCAGCGATGGGACGGAATGGGGTGGAGGGGAAAAACTGTTTTTT CASSDGTEWGGGEKLFF
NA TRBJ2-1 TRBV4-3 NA TGCGCCAGCAGCCAAAGGCAGGGCATCTACAATGAGCAGTTCTTC CASSQRQGIYNEQFF
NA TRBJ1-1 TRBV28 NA TGTGCCAGCGGCAACGGGGGGTACACTGAAGCTTTCTTT CASGNGGYTEAFF
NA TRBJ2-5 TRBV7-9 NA TGTGCCAGCAGCTTATCTTTTGAGACCCAGTACTTC CASSLSFETQYF
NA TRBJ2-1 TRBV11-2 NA TGTGCCAGCAGCTTCGCCAGACACACCAACAATGAGCAGTTCTTC CASSFARHTNNEQFF
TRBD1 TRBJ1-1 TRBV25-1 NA TGTGCCAGCAGTGAATTCGGGGCAGGGGGGCGGAGTGAAGCTTTCTTT CASSEFGAGGRSEAFF